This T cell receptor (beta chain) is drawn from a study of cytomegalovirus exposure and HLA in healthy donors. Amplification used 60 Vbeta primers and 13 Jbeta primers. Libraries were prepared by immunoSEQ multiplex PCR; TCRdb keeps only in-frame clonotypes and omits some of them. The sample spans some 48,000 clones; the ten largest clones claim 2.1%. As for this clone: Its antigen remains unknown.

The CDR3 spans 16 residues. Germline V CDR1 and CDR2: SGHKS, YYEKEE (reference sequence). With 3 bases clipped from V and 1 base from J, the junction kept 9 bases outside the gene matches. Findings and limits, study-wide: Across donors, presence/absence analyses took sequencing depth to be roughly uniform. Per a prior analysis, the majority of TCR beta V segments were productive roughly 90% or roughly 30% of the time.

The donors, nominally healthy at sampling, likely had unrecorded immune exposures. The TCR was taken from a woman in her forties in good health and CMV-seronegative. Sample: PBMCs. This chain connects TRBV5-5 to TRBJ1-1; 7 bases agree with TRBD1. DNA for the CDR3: TGTGCCAGCAGCTACCGGACAGGACCGACGAACACTGAAGCTTTCTTT. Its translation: CASSYRTGPTNTEAFF.